This T cell receptor beta chain was documented in a study of shared clonotypes between healthy human individuals. Germline V gene sequence: CDR1 SEHNR, CDR2 FQNEAQ (reference sequence). The V and J ends lost 3 bases and 6 bases, in that order; junction bases with no gene match: 7. The CDR3 spans 16 residues. Each donor was a Caucasian adult residing in Nashville, Tennessee. Once extracted for a subset, genomic DNA was divided evenly among several immunoSEQ plates. The method was immunoSEQ multiplex PCR; TCRdb's version includes in-frame clones alone and lacks a portion of them. The table includes fewer than 500,000 clones, about 80% detected once.

This sequence originates from a woman aged 40 to 49 in good health. Some clones in this sample may be carry-over from other donors' samples. Sequenced material: PBMCs. This chain joins TRBV7-9 and TRBJ2-1, with 11 bases that match TRBD2. The CDR3 coding sequence is TGTGCCAGCAGCTTTACTAGCGGGAGTTTAAGCAATGAGCAGTTCTTC. It translates to CASSFTSGSLSNEQFF.